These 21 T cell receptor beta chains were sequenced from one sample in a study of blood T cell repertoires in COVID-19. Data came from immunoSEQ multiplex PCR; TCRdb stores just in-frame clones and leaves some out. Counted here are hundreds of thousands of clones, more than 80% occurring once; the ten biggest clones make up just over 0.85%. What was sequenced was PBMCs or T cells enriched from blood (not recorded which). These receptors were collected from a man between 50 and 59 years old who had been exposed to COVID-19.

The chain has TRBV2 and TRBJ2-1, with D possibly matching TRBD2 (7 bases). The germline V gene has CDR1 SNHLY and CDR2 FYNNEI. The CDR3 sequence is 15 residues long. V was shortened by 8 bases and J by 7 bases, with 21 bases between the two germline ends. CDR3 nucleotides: TGTGCCAGCTTCGGAGGGGGACTATTAAGGAATGAGCAGTTCTTC. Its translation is CASFGGGLLRNEQFF.

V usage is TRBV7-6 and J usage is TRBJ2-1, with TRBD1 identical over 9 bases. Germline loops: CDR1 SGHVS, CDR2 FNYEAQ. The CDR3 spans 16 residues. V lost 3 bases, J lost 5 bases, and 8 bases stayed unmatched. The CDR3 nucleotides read TGTGCCAGCAGCTTGGTCGGGACAGGGAGGGACAATGAGCAGTTCTTC. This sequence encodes CASSLVGTGRDNEQFF.

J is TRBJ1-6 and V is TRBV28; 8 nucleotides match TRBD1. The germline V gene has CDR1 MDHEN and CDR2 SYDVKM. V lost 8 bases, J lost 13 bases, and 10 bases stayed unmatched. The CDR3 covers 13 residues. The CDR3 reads CASLGQVISPLHF. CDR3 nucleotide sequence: TGTGCCAGCCTGGGACAGGTCATCTCGCCCCTCCACTTT.

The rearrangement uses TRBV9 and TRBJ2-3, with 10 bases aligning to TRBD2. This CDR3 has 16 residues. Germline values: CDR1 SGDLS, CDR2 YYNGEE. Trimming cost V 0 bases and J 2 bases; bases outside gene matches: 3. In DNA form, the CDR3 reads TGTGCCAGCAGCGTAGTTAGCGGGGGGACCACAGATACGCAGTATTTT. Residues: CASSVVSGGTTDTQYF.

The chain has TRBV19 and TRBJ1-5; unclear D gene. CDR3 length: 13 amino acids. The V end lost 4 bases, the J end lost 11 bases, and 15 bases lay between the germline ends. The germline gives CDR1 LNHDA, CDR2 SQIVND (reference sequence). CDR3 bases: TGTGCCAGTAGTAGTGGAGTGAGGATATCCCAGCATTTT. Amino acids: CASSSGVRISQHF.

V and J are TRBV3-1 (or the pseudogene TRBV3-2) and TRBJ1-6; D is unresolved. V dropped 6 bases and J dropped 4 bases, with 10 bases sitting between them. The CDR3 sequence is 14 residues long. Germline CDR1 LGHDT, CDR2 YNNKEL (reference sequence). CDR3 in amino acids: CASSRAAYNSPLHF. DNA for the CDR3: TGTGCCAGCAGTCGAGCTGCATATAATTCACCCCTCCACTTT.

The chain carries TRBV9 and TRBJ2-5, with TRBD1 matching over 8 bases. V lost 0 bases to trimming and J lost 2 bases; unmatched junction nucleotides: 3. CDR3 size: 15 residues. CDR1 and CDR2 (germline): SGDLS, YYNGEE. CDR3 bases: TGTGCCAGCAGCGTAGGGGGACAGGAACAAGAGACCCAGTACTTC. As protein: CASSVGGQEQETQYF.

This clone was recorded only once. The CDR3: CASSFGGSGTEAFF. The CDR3, as DNA: TGCGCCAGCAGCTTCGGGGGTTCGGGCACTGAAGCTTTCTTT. V and J are TRBV5-1 and TRBJ1-1; perhaps TRBD1 as D (5 bases). The length of the CDR3 is 14 residues. Germline CDR1 and CDR2: SGHRS and YFSETQ. V was shortened by 2 bases and J by 4 bases, with 12 bases between the two germline ends.

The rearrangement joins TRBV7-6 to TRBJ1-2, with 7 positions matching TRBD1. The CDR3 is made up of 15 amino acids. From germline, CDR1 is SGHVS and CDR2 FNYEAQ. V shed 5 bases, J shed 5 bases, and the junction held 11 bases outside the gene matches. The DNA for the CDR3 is TGTGCCAGCAGCCCCTCGAGACAGGGCGCATATGGCTACACCTTC. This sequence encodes CASSPSRQGAYGYTF.

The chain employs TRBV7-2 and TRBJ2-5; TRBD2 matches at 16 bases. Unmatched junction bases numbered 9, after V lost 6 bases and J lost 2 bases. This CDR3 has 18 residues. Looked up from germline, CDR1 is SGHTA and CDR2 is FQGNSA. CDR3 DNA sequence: TGTGCCAGCAGAATCGGGAGGGGACTAGCGGGAGGGCAAGAGACCCAGTACTTC. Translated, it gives CASRIGRGLAGGQETQYF.

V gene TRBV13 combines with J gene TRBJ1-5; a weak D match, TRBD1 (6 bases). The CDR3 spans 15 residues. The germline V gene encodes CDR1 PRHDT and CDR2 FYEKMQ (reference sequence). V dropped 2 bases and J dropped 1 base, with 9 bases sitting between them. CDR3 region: CASSLRGGSNQPQHF. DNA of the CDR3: TGTGCCAGCAGCTTAAGGGGGGGGAGCAATCAGCCCCAGCATTTT.

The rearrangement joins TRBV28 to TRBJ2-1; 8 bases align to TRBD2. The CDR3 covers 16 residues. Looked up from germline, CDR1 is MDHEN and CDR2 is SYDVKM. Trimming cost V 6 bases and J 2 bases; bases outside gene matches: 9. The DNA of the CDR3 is TGTGCCAGCAGAATGCAGCGGGAGTACGCCTACAATGAGCAGTTCTTC. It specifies CASRMQREYAYNEQFF. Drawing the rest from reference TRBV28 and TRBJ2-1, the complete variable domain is DVKVTQSSRYLVKRTGEKVFLECVQDMDHENMFWYRQDPGLGLRLIYFSYDVKMKEKGDIPEGYSVSREKKERFSLILESASTNQTSMYLCASRMQREYAYNEQFFGPGTRLTVL.

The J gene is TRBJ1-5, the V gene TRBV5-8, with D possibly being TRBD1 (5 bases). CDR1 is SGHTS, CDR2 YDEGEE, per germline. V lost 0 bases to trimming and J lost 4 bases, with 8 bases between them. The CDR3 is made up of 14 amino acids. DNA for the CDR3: TGTGCCAGCAGCTTGGGACAGAGTAATCAGCCCCAGCATTTT. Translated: CASSLGQSNQPQHF.

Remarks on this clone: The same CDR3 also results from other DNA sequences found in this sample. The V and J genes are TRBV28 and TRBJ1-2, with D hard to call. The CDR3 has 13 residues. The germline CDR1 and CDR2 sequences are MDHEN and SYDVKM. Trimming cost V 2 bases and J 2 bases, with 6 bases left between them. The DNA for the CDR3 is TGTGCCAGCAGTTTAAGAGAAAACTATGGCTACACCTTC. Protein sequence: CASSLRENYGYTF.

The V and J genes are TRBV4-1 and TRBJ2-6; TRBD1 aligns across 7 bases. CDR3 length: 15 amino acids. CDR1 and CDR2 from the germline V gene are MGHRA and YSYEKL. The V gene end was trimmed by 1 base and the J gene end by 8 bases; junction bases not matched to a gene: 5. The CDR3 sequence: CASSQVDRDSNVLTF. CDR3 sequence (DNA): TGCGCCAGCAGCCAAGTAGACAGGGATTCCAACGTCCTGACTTTC.

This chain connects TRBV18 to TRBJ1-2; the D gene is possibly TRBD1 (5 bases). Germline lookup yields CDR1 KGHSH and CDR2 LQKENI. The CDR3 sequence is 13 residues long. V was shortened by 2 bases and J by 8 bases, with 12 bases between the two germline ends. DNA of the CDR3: TGTGCCAGCTCACCAGGGACTCAATGGGGCTACACCTTC. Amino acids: CASSPGTQWGYTF.

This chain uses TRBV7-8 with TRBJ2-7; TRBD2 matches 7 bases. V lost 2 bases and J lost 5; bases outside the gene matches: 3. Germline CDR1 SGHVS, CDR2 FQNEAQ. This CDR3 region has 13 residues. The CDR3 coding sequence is TGTGCCAGCAGCTTACTCCGGGGGGACGAGCAGTACTTC. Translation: CASSLLRGDEQYF.

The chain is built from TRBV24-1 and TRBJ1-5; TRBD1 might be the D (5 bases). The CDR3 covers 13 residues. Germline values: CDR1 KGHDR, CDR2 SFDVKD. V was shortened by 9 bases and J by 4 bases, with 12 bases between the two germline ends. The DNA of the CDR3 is TGTGCCACCGCCTGGGGGGGGAATCAGCCCCAGCATTTT. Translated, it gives CATAWGGNQPQHF.

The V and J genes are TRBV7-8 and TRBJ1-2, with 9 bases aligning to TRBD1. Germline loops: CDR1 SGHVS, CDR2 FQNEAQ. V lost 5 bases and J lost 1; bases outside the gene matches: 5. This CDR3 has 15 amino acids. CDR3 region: CASSRLTGGNYGYTF. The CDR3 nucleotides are TGTGCCAGCAGCCGACTGACAGGGGGTAACTATGGCTACACCTTC. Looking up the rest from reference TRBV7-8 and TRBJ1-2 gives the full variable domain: GAGVSQSPRYKVAKRGQDVALRCDPISGHVSLFWYQQALGQGPEFLTYFQNEAQLDKSGLPSDRFFAERPEGSVSTLKIQRTQQEDSAVYLCASSRLTGGNYGYTFGSGTRLTVV.

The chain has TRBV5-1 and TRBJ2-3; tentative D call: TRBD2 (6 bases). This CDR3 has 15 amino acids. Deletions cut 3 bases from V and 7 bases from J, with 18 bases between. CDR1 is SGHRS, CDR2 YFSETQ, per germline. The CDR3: CASSSGGGNLYTQYF. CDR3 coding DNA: TGCGCCAGCAGCTCTGGCGGCGGGAACCTTTATACGCAGTATTTT.

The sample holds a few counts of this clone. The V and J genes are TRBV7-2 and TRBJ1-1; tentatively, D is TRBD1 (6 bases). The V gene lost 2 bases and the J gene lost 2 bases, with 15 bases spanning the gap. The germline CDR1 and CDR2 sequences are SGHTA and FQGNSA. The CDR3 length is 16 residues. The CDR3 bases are TGTGCCAGCAGCTTAATGGGGGGGCGGCTAAACACTGAAGCTTTCTTT. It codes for CASSLMGGRLNTEAFF.